A selection of T cell receptor beta chains follows, all from one sample in a study of blood T cell repertoires in COVID-19. The table came from immunoSEQ multiplex PCR; TCRdb's copy has only in-frame clones and leaves some out. Of some 320,000 clones listed, around 86% were seen once; the top ten hold around 4.8%. The sample comprised PBMCs or T cells enriched from blood (not recorded which). The receptors were sampled from a man in his 60s who had recovered from COVID-19. Both conserved end residues are part of each CDR3. Size values are once, few and many counts, or a class for expanded clones, and some rows have none.

v_gene	j_gene	abundance	CDR3aa
TRBV5-1	TRBJ2-3	.	CASNEEGGRGDTQYF
TRBV6-6	TRBJ2-1	once	CASTLAGGPHNEQFF
TRBV4-3	TRBJ1-3	.	CASSQAGTSAHTIYF
TRBV9	TRBJ2-7	.	CASSAGTSGAYEQYF
TRBV5-5	TRBJ1-6	.	CASSLVSGGFPNNSPLHF
TRBV5-6	TRBJ2-7	.	CASSFDRVPGYEQYF
TRBV4-3	TRBJ2-7	.	CASSQTGSYEQYF
TRBV4-2	TRBJ1-4	.	CASSQDSPHSLEKLFF
TRBV19	TRBJ1-1	once	CASSGDRRTAGTEAFF
TRBV19	TRBJ2-6	.	CASSLQGSLGLSGANVLTF
TRBV24-1	TRBJ2-3	once	CATSEWTGNTDTQYF
TRBV7-2	TRBJ2-5	once	CASSLGGLQETQYF
TRBV28	TRBJ1-2	.	CASSLVRTGGGYTF
TRBV29-1	TRBJ2-1	once	CSGRKREGRNEQFF
TRBV2	TRBJ2-5	.	CATSNRGLGQYF
TRBV3-1/TRBV3-2	TRBJ2-5	few	CASSQNAREGTQYF
TRBV6-5	TRBJ1-1	.	CASSYSRNRVATEAFF
TRBV24-1	TRBJ1-2	.	CATRTKDGYTF
TRBV6-1	TRBJ1-1	once	CASSERTGGRPEAFF
TRBV6-2/TRBV6-3	TRBJ2-7	.	CASSYVSRLHEQYF
TRBV24-1	TRBJ2-5	.	CATSDPGQGNTETQYF
TRBV5-1	TRBJ2-2	.	CASSLPQGDTGELFF